This T cell receptor (beta chain) came from a study of blood T cell repertoires in COVID-19. Germline lookup yields CDR1 SQVTM and CDR2 ANQGSEA. This CDR3 is 15 amino acids long. Trimming pared 0 bases from V and 1 base from J, leaving 12 bases between. The study assigned cohorts using participant-reported clinical history. Sequencing was performed with immunoSEQ multiplex PCR; in TCRdb, only in-frame clones are kept and a portion is missing. Counted here are under 450,000 clones, about 90% occurring once; the ten biggest clones make up almost 3%. Sequenced input: PBMCs or T cells enriched from blood (not recorded which). J is TRBJ1-2 and V is TRBV29-1, with D unresolved. This TCR was recovered from a woman aged 25 to 39 who had recovered from COVID-19. CDR3 protein: CSVEDMVQNNYGYTF. The CDR3 nucleotides are TGCAGCGTTGAAGATATGGTCCAGAATAACTATGGCTACACCTTC.